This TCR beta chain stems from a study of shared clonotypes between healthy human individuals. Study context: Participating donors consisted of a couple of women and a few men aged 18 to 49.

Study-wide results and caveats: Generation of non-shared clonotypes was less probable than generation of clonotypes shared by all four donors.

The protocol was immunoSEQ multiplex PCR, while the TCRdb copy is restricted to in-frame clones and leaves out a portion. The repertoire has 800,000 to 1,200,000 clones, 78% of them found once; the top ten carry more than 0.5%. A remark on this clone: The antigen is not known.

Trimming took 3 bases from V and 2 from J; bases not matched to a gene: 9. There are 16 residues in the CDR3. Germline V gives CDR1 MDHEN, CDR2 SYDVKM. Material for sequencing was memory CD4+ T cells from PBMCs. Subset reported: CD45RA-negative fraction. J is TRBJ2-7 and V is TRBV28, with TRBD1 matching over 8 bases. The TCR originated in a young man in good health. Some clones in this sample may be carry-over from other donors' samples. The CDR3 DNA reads TGTGCCAGCAGTTTCCTACAGGGGGGAGGCCCCTACGAGCAGTACTTC. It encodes CASSFLQGGGPYEQYF.